Presented here are 20 T cell receptor beta chains from one specimen sequenced in a study of T cells in localized non-small cell lung cancer. Assay: immunoSEQ multiplex PCR; the TCRdb copy retains only in-frame clones and omits some. The sample has 1,700 or so clones; 20% to 25% are singletons. Sequenced here: normal lung tissue next to the tumor, sampled before any cancer treatment. The source is a man aged 35 to 69 with stage II lung adenocarcinoma.

The rearrangement uses TRBV25-1 and TRBJ1-6; D remains ambiguous. The V gene lost 7 bases and the J gene lost 9 bases, with 13 bases spanning the gap. CDR3 length: 13 residues. From germline, CDR1 is MGHDK and CDR2 SYGVNS. DNA for the CDR3: TGTGCCAGCAAGTTTGGGGAAGGTTCACCCCTCCACTTT. Its translation is CASKFGEGSPLHF.

Of note for this clone: Compared with germline, one end of the junction differs, possibly owing to a read error. This chain links TRBV5-1 with TRBJ1-1, with D perhaps TRBD1 (5 bases). In germline, CDR1 is SGHRS, CDR2 YFSETQ. The CDR3 runs to 15 residues. For the CDR3, the DNA is TGCGCCAGCACCCTGGACATAGGCGGGACGGCTGAAGTTTTCTTT. Amino acid sequence: CASTLDIGGTAEVFF.

The chain links TRBV19 to TRBJ2-2, with TRBD2 identical over 12 bases. Germline trimming cut 3 bases from V and 6 bases from J; bases unmatched to any gene: 11. CDR1 LNHDA and CDR2 SQIVND come from the germline V gene (reference sequence). The CDR3 loop spans 18 amino acids. The CDR3 sequence: CASSITASGGAWAGELFF. CDR3 nucleotide sequence: TGTGCCAGTAGTATTACTGCTAGCGGGGGGGCTTGGGCCGGGGAGCTGTTTTTT.

By sample share, this clone is medium-sized (0.01 to 0.1%). The chain uses TRBV6-8 and TRBJ2-1; D may be TRBD1 or TRBD2 (5 bases each). Between the trimmed V and J ends, which lost 9 bases and 7 bases, there was a span of 13 bases. The length of the CDR3 is 12 residues. CDR1 and CDR2 (germline): MNHGY, SAAAGT. This CDR3 is CASAPGRNEQFF. CDR3 sequence (DNA): TGTGCCAGTGCCCCGGGGCGGAATGAGCAGTTCTTC.

The V and J genes are TRBV15 and TRBJ2-5; D not resolved. In germline, CDR1 is LNHNV, CDR2 YYDKDF (reference sequence). The germline V and J ends were trimmed by 4 bases and 4 bases, with 16 bases remaining between them. This CDR3 comprises 15 residues. The CDR3 is CATSTTLTRRETQYF. As DNA, the CDR3 is TGTGCCACCAGCACTACTCTAACACGGAGAGAGACCCAGTACTTC.

This clone has just a few counts. The V and J genes are TRBV11-3 and TRBJ1-2; 8 bases align to TRBD1. V dropped 3 bases and J dropped 2; count of bases not matched to a gene: 5. CDR1 and CDR2 (germline): SGHNT, YENEEA. This CDR3 is 15 amino acids long. Here the CDR3 reads CASSFRGPQNYGYTF. CDR3 DNA: TGTGCCAGCAGCTTCAGGGGGCCCCAAAACTATGGCTACACCTTC.

About this clone: At one of its ends the junction is not consistent with the germline gene, which may arise from a read error. This chain uses TRBV6-8 with TRBJ1-3; TRBD1 is a possible D gene (5 bases). CDR1 and CDR2 from the germline V gene are MNHGY and SAAAGT. This CDR3 is 18 amino acids long. CDR3 sequence: CAISPVPGLGSSGNTIYF. The DNA for the CDR3 is TGTGCCATCAGTCCTGTCCCGGGACTCGGGAGCTCTGGAAACACCATATATTTT.

The chain recombines TRBV30 with TRBJ1-5, with 7 bases fitting TRBD1. The CDR3 is 14 residues long. With V trimmed by 5 bases and J by 3 bases, 7 bases remained unmatched. Per germline, CDR1 GTSNPN and CDR2 SVGIG (reference sequence). The CDR3 DNA sequence: TGTGCCTGGGGCTCGGGACAGATCAATCAGCCCCAGCATTTT. Translated, it gives CAWGSGQINQPQHF.

By share, this clone ranks as medium-sized. The V and J genes are TRBV6-8 and TRBJ2-1; no clear D. V was shortened by 2 bases and J by 12 bases, with 17 bases between the two germline ends. The length of the CDR3 is 14 residues. Germline V gene lookup returns CDR1 MNHGY and CDR2 SAAAGT. The CDR3 DNA sequence: TGTGCCAGCAGTTACAATACCCAATTAATGATGCAGTTCTTC. It translates to CASSYNTQLMMQFF.

The chain couples TRBV11-3 to TRBJ1-4, with D unclear. The germline gives CDR1 SGHNT, CDR2 YENEEA. The CDR3 has 19 amino acids. The ends were cut back, 5 bases at V and 3 bases at J, with 25 bases in the middle. CDR3 region: CASSPIIPGPVISNEKLFF. CDR3 DNA sequence: TGTGCCAGCAGCCCTATCATCCCCGGACCGGTAATCTCTAATGAAAAACTGTTTTTT.

This clone was seen a handful of times. The CDR3 coding sequence is TGTGCCAGTAGTATCGGACAGGGCCAAGGTGGAAACACCATATATTTT. Translating it yields CASSIGQGQGGNTIYF. This sequence joins TRBV19 and TRBJ1-3, with TRBD1 identical over 8 bases. The CDR3 extends over 16 amino acids. With 3 bases clipped from V and 3 bases from J, the junction kept 7 bases outside the gene matches. From germline, CDR1 is LNHDA and CDR2 SQIVND (reference sequence).

This clone occurred a few times. The V gene is TRBV11-3, the J gene TRBJ1-4, with TRBD1 identical over 9 bases. The CDR3 runs 16 residues. Germline CDR1 reads SGHNT; CDR2 reads YENEEA. V lost 5 bases, J lost 8 bases, and 12 bases stayed unmatched. This CDR3 reads CASSRDRVAPGEKLFF. The DNA for the CDR3 is TGTGCCAGCAGCCGGGACAGGGTTGCCCCGGGCGAAAAACTGTTTTTT.

This chain joins TRBV15 and TRBJ1-1; D is undetermined. CDR3 length equals 14 residues. CDR1 and CDR2 from the germline V gene are LNHNV and YYDKDF (reference sequence). V lost 8 bases to trimming and J lost 0 bases, with 13 bases between them. The DNA for the CDR3 is TGTGCCACCCAACGGAACACCGTGAACACTGAAGCTTTCTTT. Translated, it gives CATQRNTVNTEAFF.

Only a few counts were recorded for this clone. V gene TRBV28 combines with J gene TRBJ1-2, with TRBD1 matching 10 bases. Germline CDR1 and CDR2: MDHEN and SYDVKM. The CDR3 has 14 residues. The trim removed 5 bases at V and 6 bases at J, leaving 6 bases unmatched. Here the CDR3 DNA reads TGTGCCAGCAGTCCCCTGGACAGGGGGAATGGCTACACCTTC. This gives the protein CASSPLDRGNGYTF.

This chain joins TRBV25-1 and TRBJ1-4; 8 positions match TRBD1. This CDR3 has 17 residues. Germline V gene sequence: CDR1 MGHDK, CDR2 SYGVNS. V lost 2 bases, J lost 2 bases, and 7 bases stayed unmatched. The CDR3 spells CASSEAARGLTNEKLFF. CDR3 bases: TGTGCCAGCAGTGAAGCCGCCAGGGGGCTCACTAATGAAAAACTGTTTTTT.

This rearrangement joins TRBV6-8 to TRBJ2-1; D is unclear. Germline CDR1 and CDR2: MNHGY and SAAAGT. The CDR3 has 17 amino acids. V was pared by 2 bases and J by 0 bases, with 14 bases between. CDR3 bases: TGTGCCAGCAGTTACCCCCCGGATTACAGCTCCTACAATGAGCAGTTCTTC. Translating it yields CASSYPPDYSSYNEQFF.

In this sample, this clone turned up a few times. V gene TRBV6-8 combines with J gene TRBJ1-3; D call uncertain. With 7 bases removed from V and 2 bases from J, the gap between germline ends came to 18 bases. The CDR3 has 16 residues. Germline assignment: CDR1 MNHGY and CDR2 SAAAGT. For the CDR3, the DNA is TGTGCCAGCAACAAAAATTGGGTGAGCGCTGGAAACACCATATATTTT. Protein product: CASNKNWVSAGNTIYF.

This clone turned up a few times. The V gene is TRBV28, the J gene TRBJ1-2, with D possibly TRBD1 on 6 matching bases. Deletions cut 6 bases from V and 8 bases from J, with 16 bases between. This CDR3 comprises 13 residues. Per germline, CDR1 MDHEN and CDR2 SYDVKM. CDR3: CASRTQGRVGYTF. CDR3 sequence (DNA): TGTGCCAGCAGGACCCAGGGGAGGGTGGGCTACACCTTC.

This clone is labeled as large. The genes are TRBV6-8 and TRBJ2-1; TRBD2 might be the D (6 bases). The CDR3 contains 16 residues. Trimming left V 6 bases short and J 0 bases short, with 15 bases between. CDR1 MNHGY and CDR2 SAAAGT come from the germline V gene. CDR3 nucleotides: TGTGCCAGCAGGGATGGGCGGGGTAGCTCCTACAATGAGCAGTTCTTC. Protein sequence: CASRDGRGSSYNEQFF.

The chain has TRBV6-8 and TRBJ1-1; D is undetermined. This CDR3 is 14 amino acids long. The V and J ends lost 4 bases and 1 base respectively, with 10 bases between them. CDR1 and CDR2 (germline): MNHGY, SAAAGT. The chain's CDR3 is CASSLLRGNTEAFF. The CDR3 nucleotides read TGTGCCAGCAGTTTACTACGGGGGAACACTGAAGCTTTCTTT.